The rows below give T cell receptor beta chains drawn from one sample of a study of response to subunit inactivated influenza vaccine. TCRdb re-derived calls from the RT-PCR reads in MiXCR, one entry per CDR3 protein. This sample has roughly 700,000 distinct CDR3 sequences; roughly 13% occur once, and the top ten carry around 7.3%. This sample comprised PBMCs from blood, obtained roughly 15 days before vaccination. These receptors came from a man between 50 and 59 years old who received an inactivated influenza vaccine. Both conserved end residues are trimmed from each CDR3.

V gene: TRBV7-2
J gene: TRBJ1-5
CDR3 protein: ASSPYLGGGGNQPQH

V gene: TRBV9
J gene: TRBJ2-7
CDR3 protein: ASSVAPGVGYEQY

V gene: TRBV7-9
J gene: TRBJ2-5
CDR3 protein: ASNLVQAQETQY

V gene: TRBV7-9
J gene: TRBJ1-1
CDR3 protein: ASSLWGTQNTEAF

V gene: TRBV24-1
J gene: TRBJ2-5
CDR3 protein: ATSDAGTGTEETQY

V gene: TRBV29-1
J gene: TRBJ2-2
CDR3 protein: SVVGLADTGELF

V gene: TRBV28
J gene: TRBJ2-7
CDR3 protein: ASSAPAGQASREQY

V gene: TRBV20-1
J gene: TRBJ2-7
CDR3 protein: SAGTGAFSYEQY

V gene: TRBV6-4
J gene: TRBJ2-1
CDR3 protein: ASSDSDSHNEQF

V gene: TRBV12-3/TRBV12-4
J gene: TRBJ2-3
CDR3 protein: ASRPTWADYSTDTQY

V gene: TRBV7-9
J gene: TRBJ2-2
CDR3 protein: ASTGVPGELF

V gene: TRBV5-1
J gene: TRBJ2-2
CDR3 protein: ASSHGGDTGELF

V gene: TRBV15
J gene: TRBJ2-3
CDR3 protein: ATSRETSGRETQY

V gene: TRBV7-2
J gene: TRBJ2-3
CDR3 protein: ASSAKLAGGTDTQY

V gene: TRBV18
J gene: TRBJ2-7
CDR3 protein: ASSPPSSSYEQY

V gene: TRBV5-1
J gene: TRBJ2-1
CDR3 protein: ASRSSAFSYNEQF

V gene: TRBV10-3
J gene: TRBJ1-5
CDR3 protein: AISEAGSPLDQPQH

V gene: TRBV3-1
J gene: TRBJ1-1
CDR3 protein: ASSSTNTEAF

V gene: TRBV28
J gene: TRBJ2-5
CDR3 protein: ASSFPSGSVETQY

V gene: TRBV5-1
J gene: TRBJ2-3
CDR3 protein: ASSLSEPLPDTQY

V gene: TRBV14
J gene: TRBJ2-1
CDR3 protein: ASSQTRYNEQF

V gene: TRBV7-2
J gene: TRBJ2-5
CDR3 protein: ASSKGRGSETQY

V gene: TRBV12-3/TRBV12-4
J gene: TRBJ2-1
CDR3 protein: ASSLARRYNEQF

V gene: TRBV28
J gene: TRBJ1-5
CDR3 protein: ASSLRGYSNQPQH

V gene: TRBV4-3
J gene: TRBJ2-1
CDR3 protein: ASSQDPVRGAYNEQF

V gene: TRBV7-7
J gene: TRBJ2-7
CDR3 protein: ASNPSGEEKPEQY

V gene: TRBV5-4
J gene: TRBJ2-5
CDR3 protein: ASSSGTGGFQETQY

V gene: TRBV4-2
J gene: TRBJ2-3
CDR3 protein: ASSQGWTGGVPSTDTQY